The 29 T cell receptor beta chains in this list originate from one sample, sequenced in a study of T cells in Graves' hyperthyroidism and ophthalmopathy. It was RNA transcripts that yielded the amplified TCR beta CDR3 regions. In the first-round RT-PCR of the TCR CDR3, the HTBI primer set was used. TCRdb itself ran the multiplex PCR reads through MiXCR, one entry per CDR3 protein. This table has about 640,000 distinct CDR3 sequences, about 15% appearing once. Sequencing was carried out using blood. The receptors originated from a woman aged 45-65 years with Graves' ophthalmopathy.

The chain has TRBV14 and TRBJ1-4; TRBD1 matches at 9 bases. Germline lookup yields CDR1 SGHDN and CDR2 FVKESK. V was clipped by 6 bases and J by 0 bases; unmatched bases: 11. CDR3 size: 18 residues. The CDR3 region is CASSQSLGQGTTNEKLFF. CDR3 coding DNA: TGTGCCAGCAGTCAATCCCTCGGACAGGGGACAACTAATGAAAAACTGTTTTTT.

This clonotype was seen at least ten times. V usage is TRBV7-2 and J usage is TRBJ1-5; unclear D gene. Germline lookup yields CDR1 SGHTA and CDR2 FQGNSA. This CDR3 comprises 15 residues. Trimming removed 2 bases from V and 2 bases from J, with 10 bases in between. The CDR3 nucleotides are TGTGCCAGCAGCTTAACACAAGGGCGCAATCAGCCCCAGCATTTT. Translating it yields CASSLTQGRNQPQHF.

This clonotype was seen repeatedly, ten times or more. The V gene is TRBV28, the J gene TRBJ2-7; possible D gene TRBD1, 6 bases. CDR3 size: 14 residues. V lost 5 bases to trimming and J lost 0 bases, with 11 bases between them. Looked up from germline, CDR1 is MDHEN and CDR2 is SYDVKM. The CDR3 reads CASSLRDISYEQYF. Here the CDR3 DNA reads TGTGCCAGCAGTCTCCGGGACATCTCCTACGAGCAGTACTTC.

This clonotype was detected many times. CDR3 region: CASSQDIGSNQPQHF. The CDR3 DNA reads as TGTGCCAGCAGCCAAGATATAGGTAGCAATCAGCCCCAGCATTTT. This chain links TRBV3-1 with TRBJ1-5; D is unclear. Trimming removed 0 bases from V and 0 bases from J, with 6 bases in between. The germline CDR1 and CDR2 sequences are LGHDT and YNNKEL (reference sequence). The CDR3 has 15 residues. Filled out from reference TRBV3-1 and TRBJ1-5, the complete variable domain reads DTAVSQTPKYLVTQMGNDKSIKCEQNLGHDTMYWYKQDSKKFLKIMFSYNNKELIINETVPNRFSPKSPDKAHLNLHINSLELGDSAVYFCASSQDIGSNQPQHFGDGTRLSIL.

This clonotype has at least ten counts. The V gene is TRBV20-1, the J gene TRBJ1-2, with 8 bases matching TRBD1. From germline, CDR1 is DFQATT and CDR2 SNEGSKA (reference sequence). V lost 2 bases, J lost 7 bases, and 12 bases stayed unmatched. The CDR3 has 15 residues. The CDR3 sequence is CSARKTGARVLGYTF. DNA for the CDR3: TGCAGTGCTAGAAAGACAGGGGCGCGGGTACTTGGCTACACCTTC.

This sequence joins TRBV29-1 and TRBJ2-2, with D uncertain. V lost 3 bases and J 7 bases, leaving 9 bases between the germline ends. The CDR3 is 12 amino acids. Looked up from germline, CDR1 is SQVTM and CDR2 is ANQGSEA. The DNA for the CDR3 is TGCAGCGTTGAGGAGTCGGGCGGGGAGCTGTTTTTT. Protein sequence: CSVEESGGELFF.

This clonotype was seen many times. V usage is TRBV20-1 and J usage is TRBJ2-7; 7 bases fit TRBD2. This CDR3 has 18 amino acids. The V and J ends lost 1 base and 4 bases, in that order; junction bases with no gene match: 19. Germline V CDR1 and CDR2: DFQATT, SNEGSKA (reference sequence). CDR3 sequence: CSARVPASPSGSLYEQYF. As DNA, the CDR3 is TGCAGTGCTAGAGTTCCCGCCTCCCCTAGCGGTTCGTTGTACGAGCAGTACTTC.

The chain uses TRBV19 and TRBJ2-2; 9 bases match TRBD1. CDR3 size: 15 residues. Per germline, CDR1 LNHDA and CDR2 SQIVND (reference sequence). Germline trimming cut 5 bases from V and 6 bases from J; bases unmatched to any gene: 7. The CDR3 here is CASSRQGVGSGELFF. DNA of the CDR3: TGTGCCAGTAGTCGACAGGGGGTAGGCTCCGGGGAGCTGTTTTTT. The whole variable domain, filled in from reference TRBV19 and TRBJ2-2, reads DGGITQSPKYLFRKEGQNVTLSCEQNLNHDAMYWYRQDPGQGLRLIYYSQIVNDFQKGDIAEGYSVSREKKESFPLTVTSAQKNPTAFYLCASSRQGVGSGELFFGEGSRLTVL.

This clonotype was recorded many times. The rearrangement links TRBV2 to TRBJ1-4, with 10 bases fitting TRBD1. The J segment lost 8 bases and the V segment lost 8 bases, leaving 8 bases of the junction unmatched. Germline CDR1 is SNHLY and CDR2 is FYNNEI. The CDR3 runs to 14 residues. This CDR3 reads CASVGQGIREKLFF. DNA of the CDR3: TGTGCCAGCGTGGGACAGGGGATACGAGAAAAACTGTTTTTT. The variable domain in full, with the rest retrieved from reference TRBV2 and TRBJ1-4, is EPEVTQTPSHQVTQMGQEVILRCVPISNHLYFYWYRQILGQKVEFLVSFYNNEISEKSEIFDDQFSVERPDGSNFTLKIRSTKLEDSAMYFCASVGQGIREKLFFGSGTQLSVL.

The V call is TRBV19, the J call TRBJ2-7; D is unresolved. Germline-derived CDR1 and CDR2 are LNHDA and SQIVND (reference sequence). This CDR3 comprises 13 residues. Trimming took off 8 bases at V and 1 base at J, with 12 bases between the two ends. The CDR3 DNA is TGTGCCAGTCGGTCGCACAGATCCTACGAGCAGTACTTC. It codes for CASRSHRSYEQYF.

V is TRBV24-1 and J is TRBJ1-5, with 10 bases fitting TRBD1. The CDR3 length is 13 residues. In germline, CDR1 is KGHDR, CDR2 SFDVKD. V gave up 7 bases and J gave up 7 bases; unmatched junction bases: 3. The CDR3: CATSGTGAQPQHF. The CDR3 nucleotides read TGTGCCACCAGCGGGACAGGGGCCCAGCCCCAGCATTTT.

This clonotype showed up many times. V gene TRBV6-1 combines with J gene TRBJ2-1; 15 nucleotides agree with TRBD2. The CDR3 sequence is 15 residues long. Germline V lookup: CDR1 MNHNS, CDR2 SASEGT. With 6 bases clipped from V and 8 bases from J, the junction kept 5 bases outside the gene matches. In DNA, the CDR3 is TGTGCCAGCAGAGGACTAGCGGGAGGGGTGGATGAGCAGTTCTTC. Protein: CASRGLAGGVDEQFF.

This clonotype appeared a few times. The chain joins TRBV7-9 to TRBJ2-1; D remains unclear. The CDR3 spans 14 residues. Germline CDR1 is SEHNR and CDR2 is FQNEAQ (reference sequence). V was shortened by 5 bases and J by 2 bases, with 10 bases between the two germline ends. Here the CDR3 DNA reads TGTGCCAGCAGCCAACTTGGCACCTACAATGAGCAGTTCTTC. Its protein product is CASSQLGTYNEQFF.

This clonotype has just one count. The V call is TRBV20-1, the J call TRBJ2-7, with 9 bases matching TRBD1. V lost 2 bases to trimming and J lost 4 bases; unmatched junction nucleotides: 6. This CDR3 region has 14 residues. The germline V gene encodes CDR1 DFQATT and CDR2 SNEGSKA (reference sequence). Here the CDR3 reads CSARIRDRVYEQYF. The DNA of the CDR3 is TGCAGTGCTAGAATCCGGGACAGGGTATACGAGCAGTACTTC.

This clonotype was seen repeatedly, ten times or more. The chain links TRBV5-1 to TRBJ1-1, with D unclear. Germline V gene sequence: CDR1 SGHRS, CDR2 YFSETQ. Trimming removed 4 bases at V and 1 base at J, with 14 bases between. CDR3 length: 15 residues. DNA of the CDR3: TGCGCCAGCAGCACAATGCGGGGTCCGAACACTGAAGCTTTCTTT. This codes for CASSTMRGPNTEAFF.

Many counts were recorded for this clonotype. The CDR3 DNA reads as TGTGCCAGCAGTTTAAGGGGCAGGGGGTTACCAATGAACACTGAAGCTTTCTTT. Encoded protein: CASSLRGRGLPMNTEAFF. The chain has TRBV6-2 or TRBV6-3 and TRBJ1-1; 7 bases align to TRBD1. Germline V gene lookup returns CDR1 MNHEY and CDR2 SVGEGT. V lost 4 bases to trimming and J lost 0 bases; unmatched junction nucleotides: 14. This CDR3 comprises 18 residues.

The chain couples TRBV19 to TRBJ2-1; TRBD1 matches 12 bases. Trimming removed 0 bases from V and 9 bases from J; junction bases left unmatched: 6. The CDR3 loop spans 16 amino acids. Germline V gives CDR1 LNHDA, CDR2 SQIVND (reference sequence). CDR3 DNA sequence: TGTGCCAGTAGTATAGATCCGGGACAGGGGGCCTCTGAGCAGTTCTTC. Its protein is CASSIDPGQGASEQFF.

J is TRBJ1-3 and V is TRBV7-9, with D possibly matching TRBD1 (5 bases). This CDR3 comprises 18 residues. Between the trimmed V and J ends, which lost 5 bases and 4 bases, there was a span of 24 bases. Germline-derived CDR1 and CDR2 are SEHNR and FQNEAQ (reference sequence). The CDR3 loop reads CASSQPRVRGGVGNTIYF. The CDR3 DNA reads as TGTGCCAGCAGCCAACCCCGAGTGAGGGGAGGTGTCGGAAACACCATATATTTT. The entire variable domain, with the rest obtained from reference TRBV7-9 and TRBJ1-3, is as follows: DTGVSQNPRHKITKRGQNVTFRCDPISEHNRLYWYRQTLGQGPEFLTYFQNEAQLEKSRLLSDRFSAERPKGSFSTLEIQRTEQGDSAMYLCASSQPRVRGGVGNTIYFGEGSWLTVV.

This clonotype was seen many times. The rearrangement joins TRBV7-2 to TRBJ2-5, with no clear D. This CDR3 comprises 14 residues. Trimming pared 5 bases from V and 1 base from J, leaving 11 bases between. Germline V lookup: CDR1 SGHTA, CDR2 FQGNSA. CDR3 sequence: CASSHNVVQETQYF. CDR3 in DNA: TGTGCCAGCAGCCACAATGTTGTCCAAGAGACCCAGTACTTC.

This clonotype turned up a few times. The chain carries TRBV4-3 and TRBJ2-1; no definite D call. Germline-derived CDR1 and CDR2 are LGHNA and YSLEER. CDR3 length equals 14 residues. V lost 1 base to trimming and J lost 3 bases, with 7 bases between them. CDR3 protein: CASSQVGLYNEQFF. The CDR3 DNA follows: TGCGCCAGCAGCCAAGTGGGTCTCTACAATGAGCAGTTCTTC.

This rearrangement joins TRBV5-4 to TRBJ2-3; possibly TRBD2 for D (6 bases). Germline CDR1 and CDR2: SGHNT and YYREEE (reference sequence). Trimming took off 7 bases at V and 4 bases at J, with 19 bases between the two ends. This CDR3 region has 15 residues. Written as DNA, the CDR3 is TGTGCCAGCCAACGGATCCCGGGGGAAGCAGATACGCAGTATTTT. It encodes CASQRIPGEADTQYF.

The chain uses TRBV4-1 and TRBJ2-7; 11 nucleotides line up with TRBD1. The V gene end was trimmed by 1 base and the J gene end by 5 bases; junction bases not matched to a gene: 4. The CDR3 sequence is 15 residues long. Germline-derived CDR1 and CDR2 are MGHRA and YSYEKL. CDR3 sequence: CASSQGTGGKDEQYF. The CDR3, as DNA: TGCGCCAGCAGCCAAGGGACAGGGGGCAAAGACGAGCAGTACTTC.

This clonotype was counted ten times or more. The chain is built from TRBV30 and TRBJ2-7; 10 bases line up with TRBD1. The CDR3 covers 14 residues. The V gene's germline CDR1 is GTSNPN and CDR2 SVGIG (reference sequence). Trimming at V came to 0 bases and at J to 2 bases, leaving 1 base not matched to a gene. CDR3 DNA sequence: TGTGCCTGGAGTGTGGGACAGGGGCCCTACGAGCAGTACTTC. Translated: CAWSVGQGPYEQYF.

This clonotype was detected only a few times. The V gene is TRBV12-3 or TRBV12-4, the J gene TRBJ2-1, with 11 bases lining up with TRBD2. V gave up 6 bases and J gave up 9 bases; unmatched junction bases: 13. The CDR3 is made up of 16 amino acids. The CDR3 region is CASSSSGGTLGGEQFF. Here the CDR3 DNA reads TGTGCCAGCAGCTCTAGCGGGGGGACTTTGGGGGGTGAGCAGTTCTTC.

V is TRBV4-1 and J is TRBJ1-1; D unclear. The CDR3 is 15 residues long. The V gene's germline CDR1 is MGHRA and CDR2 YSYEKL. V shed 0 bases and J shed 0 bases, with 8 bases lying between them. This CDR3 is CASSQEPLVNTEAFF. The CDR3 coding sequence is TGCGCCAGCAGCCAAGAACCCCTAGTGAACACTGAAGCTTTCTTT.

This clonotype was observed at least ten times. The chain is built from TRBV28 and TRBJ2-1; D unresolved. V gave up 0 bases and J gave up 0 bases, with 9 bases separating them. Germline V gene sequence: CDR1 MDHEN, CDR2 SYDVKM. This CDR3 spans 16 amino acids. The CDR3, as DNA: TGTGCCAGCAGTTTATGGAGAATTAGCTCCTACAATGAGCAGTTCTTC. Translated, it gives CASSLWRISSYNEQFF.

This clonotype was counted a few times. The chain employs TRBV4-3 and TRBJ2-3; 11 bases align to TRBD2. Germline lookup yields CDR1 LGHNA and CDR2 YSLEER. This CDR3 comprises 16 residues. The junction had 2 bases not matched to a gene; V was cut back by 1 base and J by 2 bases. The CDR3 sequence is CASSQGLAGFTDTQYF. CDR3 DNA sequence: TGCGCCAGCAGCCAAGGACTAGCGGGATTCACAGATACGCAGTATTTT.

This clonotype was observed at least ten times. The V call is TRBV5-5, the J call TRBJ1-1; D is unclear. This CDR3 region has 13 residues. From germline, CDR1 is SGHKS and CDR2 YYEKEE (reference sequence). V lost 0 bases, J lost 3 bases, and 6 bases lay in between. The CDR3 reads CASSLAVDTEAFF. DNA for the CDR3: TGTGCCAGCAGCTTGGCGGTCGACACTGAAGCTTTCTTT.

This clonotype was detected many times. The rearrangement joins TRBV27 to TRBJ1-2; D is unclear. V was cut by 0 bases and J by 0 bases, with 11 bases left in between. The length of the CDR3 is 16 residues. The germline CDR1 and CDR2 sequences are MNHEY and SMNVEV (reference sequence). CDR3 DNA: TGTGCCAGCAGTTTATCCCTAACTGATTCTAACTATGGCTACACCTTC. It is translated as CASSLSLTDSNYGYTF.